The rows below give T cell receptor beta chains drawn from one sample of a study of beta chain features in type 1 diabetes. Sequenced by immunoSEQ multiplex PCR; TCRdb stores in-frame clones only, minus some. Of about 620,000 clones listed, roughly 15% were seen once; the top ten hold about 0.093%. Sequenced input: naive CD4+ T cells from blood. Every receptor here comes from a man younger than 30 in good health. Each CDR3 is given with its conserved first and last residue. Each record gives: clone size, D gene, V gene, J gene, CDR3 protein, CDR3 DNA. A D gene is named only where the DNA matches it firmly. Only part of the rows carry a size: once, few, many, or a class if the clone is expanded.

clone size: -; D gene: TRBD1; V gene: TRBV10-3; J gene: TRBJ1-1; CDR3 protein: CAIRDRRDSTEAFF; CDR3 DNA: TGTGCCATCAGGGACAGGCGGGATTCGACTGAAGCTTTCTTT
clone size: many; D gene: TRBD2; V gene: TRBV10-3; J gene: TRBJ2-1; CDR3 protein: CAISREAAYNEQFF; CDR3 DNA: TGTGCCATCAGTCGGGAGGCCGCCTACAATGAGCAGTTCTTC
clone size: -; D gene: -; V gene: TRBV20-1; J gene: TRBJ2-1; CDR3 protein: CSAGYQNEQFF; CDR3 DNA: TGCAGTGCTGGGTACCAAAATGAGCAGTTCTTC
clone size: few; D gene: -; V gene: TRBV28; J gene: TRBJ1-2; CDR3 protein: CASRGREMSYGGYTF; CDR3 DNA: TGTGCCAGCAGGGGCAGGGAAATGAGCTATGGAGGCTACACCTTC
clone size: few; D gene: TRBD1; V gene: TRBV9; J gene: TRBJ1-2; CDR3 protein: CASSAHGTAQRYGYTF; CDR3 DNA: TGTGCCAGCAGCGCCCACGGGACAGCTCAACGGTATGGCTACACCTTC
clone size: -; D gene: TRBD1; V gene: TRBV6-5; J gene: TRBJ1-2; CDR3 protein: CASTPGGSNYGYTF; CDR3 DNA: TGTGCCAGCACCCCAGGGGGCTCTAACTATGGCTACACCTTC
clone size: few; D gene: -; V gene: TRBV7-2; J gene: TRBJ1-2; CDR3 protein: CASSRGANSNYGYTF; CDR3 DNA: TGTGCCAGCAGCCGCGGAGCGAACTCTAACTATGGCTACACCTTC
clone size: few; D gene: -; V gene: TRBV27; J gene: TRBJ2-4; CDR3 protein: CASSPWEVAKNIQYF; CDR3 DNA: TGTGCCAGCAGTCCCTGGGAGGTGGCCAAAAACATTCAGTACTTC
clone size: -; D gene: TRBD1; V gene: TRBV9; J gene: TRBJ1-4; CDR3 protein: CASSPTTGGREKLFF; CDR3 DNA: TGTGCCAGCAGCCCTACGACAGGGGGCAGAGAAAAACTGTTTTTT
clone size: few; D gene: -; V gene: TRBV7-2; J gene: TRBJ2-7; CDR3 protein: CASSDRRSYEQYF; CDR3 DNA: TGTGCCAGCAGCGACCGACGGTCCTACGAGCAGTACTTC
clone size: few; D gene: -; V gene: TRBV5-4; J gene: TRBJ2-7; CDR3 protein: CASSLVISGEQYF; CDR3 DNA: TGTGCCAGCAGCTTGGTCATATCGGGCGAGCAGTACTTC
clone size: -; D gene: -; V gene: TRBV18; J gene: TRBJ2-2; CDR3 protein: CASSPFRGPNTGELFF; CDR3 DNA: TGTGCCAGCTCACCCTTCAGGGGCCCGAACACCGGGGAGCTGTTTTTT
clone size: -; D gene: TRBD1; V gene: TRBV10-3; J gene: TRBJ2-1; CDR3 protein: CASSRTGVENEQFF; CDR3 DNA: TGTGCCAGCTCTAGGACAGGGGTCGAGAATGAGCAGTTCTTC
clone size: -; D gene: -; V gene: TRBV10-3; J gene: TRBJ1-5; CDR3 protein: CAIRNWGDQPQHF; CDR3 DNA: TGTGCCATCAGGAATTGGGGTGACCAGCCCCAGCATTTT
clone size: -; D gene: -; V gene: TRBV5-4; J gene: TRBJ2-3; CDR3 protein: CASSPGQTDTQYF; CDR3 DNA: TGTGCCAGCAGCCCAGGACAGACAGATACGCAGTATTTT
clone size: -; D gene: -; V gene: TRBV7-3; J gene: TRBJ2-1; CDR3 protein: CASSFGTRSSNEQFF; CDR3 DNA: TGTGCCAGCAGCTTCGGGACAAGGTCCTCCAATGAGCAGTTCTTC
clone size: -; D gene: -; V gene: TRBV4-1; J gene: TRBJ2-2; CDR3 protein: CASSLASRGTNTGELFF; CDR3 DNA: TGCGCCAGCAGCCTAGCCAGCAGGGGTACAAACACCGGGGAGCTGTTTTTT
clone size: few; D gene: TRBD1; V gene: TRBV9; J gene: TRBJ1-2; CDR3 protein: CASSRFTGGYGYTF; CDR3 DNA: TGTGCCAGCAGCCGATTTACAGGGGGCTATGGCTACACCTTC
clone size: few; D gene: TRBD1; V gene: TRBV9; J gene: TRBJ2-3; CDR3 protein: CASSVVGTGTDTQYF; CDR3 DNA: TGTGCCAGCAGCGTAGTCGGGACAGGCACAGATACGCAGTATTTT